Shown below are 9 T cell receptor beta chains from a single sample sequenced in a study of cytomegalovirus exposure and HLA in healthy donors. The data were produced by immunoSEQ multiplex PCR, yet TCRdb's version contains in-frame clones alone and is incomplete. The sample consists of 80,000 to 100,000 clones, more than 85% of them appearing once. What was sequenced was PBMCs. The source is a man between 18 and 35 years old in good health and CMV-seropositive.

This clone was counted once. This chain connects TRBV29-1 to TRBJ2-5, with D maybe TRBD2 (8 bases). Trimming took 6 bases from V and 6 from J, leaving 20 bases between them. CDR1 is SQVTM, CDR2 ANQGSEA, per germline. This CDR3 is built from 14 residues. CDR3: CSVGLGTAWQTQYF. In nucleotides, the CDR3 is TGCAGCGTGGGACTAGGGACAGCGTGGCAGACCCAGTACTTC. Combining the CDR3 with reference TRBV29-1 and TRBJ2-5 gives the whole variable domain SAVISQKPSRDICQRGTSLTIQCQVDSQVTMMFWYRQQPGQSLTLIATANQGSEATYESGFVIDKFPISRPNLTFSTLTVSNMSPEDSSIYLCSVGLGTAWQTQYFGPGTRLLVL.

V and J are TRBV28 and TRBJ1-2, with no clear D. Trimming took off 8 bases at V and 3 bases at J, with 10 bases between the two ends. The CDR3 is made up of 12 amino acids. CDR1 MDHEN and CDR2 SYDVKM come from the germline V gene. CDR3: CASCWTDYGYTF. The CDR3 DNA reads as TGTGCCAGCTGTTGGACTGACTATGGCTACACCTTC.

The J gene is TRBJ2-1, the V gene TRBV4-1; 12 nucleotides match TRBD2. Germline-derived CDR1 and CDR2 are MGHRA and YSYEKL. The CDR3 is 18 residues long. After removal of 1 base from V and 0 bases from J, the junction contained 4 bases not matched to a gene. CDR3 residues: CASSQGLAGVPSYNEQFF. The CDR3 coding sequence is TGCGCCAGCAGCCAAGGACTAGCGGGAGTTCCCTCCTACAATGAGCAGTTCTTC.

V is TRBV28 and J is TRBJ2-3; TRBD2 is a possible D gene (5 bases). V lost 2 bases and J 2 bases, leaving 14 bases between the germline ends. The CDR3 has 16 amino acids. CDR1 is MDHEN and CDR2 is SYDVKM in the germline V gene. CDR3 sequence reads: CASSLEGELVTDTQYF. The CDR3 region has the DNA TGTGCCAGCAGTTTAGAGGGTGAGCTGGTCACAGATACGCAGTATTTT.

The chain couples TRBV9 to TRBJ1-1; D uncertain. Trimming left V 3 bases short and J 2 bases short, with 14 bases between. This CDR3 has 15 amino acids. Germline V gives CDR1 SGDLS, CDR2 YYNGEE. For the CDR3, the DNA is TGTGCCAGCAGCGCTCTACTCAACAGAAACACTGAAGCTTTCTTT. Protein product: CASSALLNRNTEAFF.

This chain joins TRBV19 and TRBJ2-2, with 7 positions matching TRBD1. Looked up from germline, CDR1 is LNHDA and CDR2 is SQIVND (reference sequence). After removal of 5 bases from V and 4 bases from J, the junction contained 4 bases not matched to a gene. The CDR3 runs 14 residues. The CDR3 loop is CASSLRQGTGELFF. CDR3 nucleotides: TGTGCCAGTAGTCTTAGACAGGGCACCGGGGAGCTGTTTTTT.

This chain joins TRBV4-2 and TRBJ2-5, with D maybe TRBD1 (6 bases). Trimming took 0 bases from V and 4 from J, leaving 12 bases between them. CDR3 size: 15 residues. Germline CDR1 and CDR2: LGHNA and YNFKEQ. CDR3 sequence (DNA): TGTGCCAGCAGCCAAGAATCAGGGGCCGGAGAGACCCAGTACTTC. Translated, it gives CASSQESGAGETQYF.

This clone was seen more than once but under ten times. This chain uses TRBV5-1 with TRBJ2-7; D is uncertain. V was clipped by 2 bases and J by 0 bases, with 15 bases between them. CDR1 is SGHRS, CDR2 YFSETQ, per germline. The CDR3 spans 16 residues. The DNA of the CDR3 is TGCGCCAGCAGCTTCCCAATGTCGGTCAACTCCTACGAGCAGTACTTC. It codes for CASSFPMSVNSYEQYF.

The chain has TRBV5-1 and TRBJ2-1, with 7 positions matching TRBD2. CDR1 and CDR2 (germline): SGHRS, YFSETQ. The CDR3 extends over 13 amino acids. V lost 4 bases to trimming and J lost 13 bases; unmatched junction nucleotides: 11. The CDR3 DNA follows: TGCGCCAGCAGCAGGTGGGCGGGGGAGGACCAGTTCTTC. This translates into CASSRWAGEDQFF.